This T cell receptor beta chain was identified in a study of cytomegalovirus exposure and HLA in healthy donors. Trimming removed 2 bases at V and 1 base at J, with 14 bases between. The CDR3 spans 16 residues. The germline gives CDR1 PRHDT, CDR2 FYEKMQ (reference sequence). A multiplex PCR was run with 60 Vbeta primers and 13 Jbeta primers. Profiling relied on immunoSEQ multiplex PCR, and the TCRdb table lists in-frame clones only, not all of them. This table has about 140,000 clones, 80% to 85% appearing once. The receptor comes from a male donor in good health and CMV-seropositive. The rearrangement uses TRBV13 and TRBJ1-1; D is perhaps TRBD1 (6 bases). Source material: PBMCs. CDR3 region: CASSLWQGFKNTEAFF. The DNA for the CDR3 is TGTGCCAGCAGCTTATGGCAGGGGTTTAAGAACACTGAAGCTTTCTTT.